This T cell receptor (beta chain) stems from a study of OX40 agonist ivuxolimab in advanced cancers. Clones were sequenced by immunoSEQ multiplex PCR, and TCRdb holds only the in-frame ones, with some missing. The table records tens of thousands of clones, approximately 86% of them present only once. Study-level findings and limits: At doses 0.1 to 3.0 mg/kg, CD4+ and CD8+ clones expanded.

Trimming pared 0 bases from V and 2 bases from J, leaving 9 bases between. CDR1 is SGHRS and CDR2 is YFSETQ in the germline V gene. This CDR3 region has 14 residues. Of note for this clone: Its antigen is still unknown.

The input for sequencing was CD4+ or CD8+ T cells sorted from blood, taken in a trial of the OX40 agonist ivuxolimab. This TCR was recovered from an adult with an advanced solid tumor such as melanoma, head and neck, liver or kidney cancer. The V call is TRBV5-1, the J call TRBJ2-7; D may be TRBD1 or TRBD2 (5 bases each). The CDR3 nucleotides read TGCGCCAGCAGCTTGGGCAGGGAGACCTACGAGCAGTACTTC. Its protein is CASSLGRETYEQYF.